This passage covers 25 T cell receptor beta chains from one sample sequenced in a study of T cell repertoires in cytomegalovirus infection. MiXCR, run by TCRdb on the reads, gives a single entry per CDR3 protein. The sample includes approximately 500,000 distinct CDR3 sequences, around 10% seen only once; the top ten take around 9.6%. Sequenced sample: PBMCs. Source of these receptors: a human donor in good health (CMV status not recorded). Some clones in this sample may be carry-over from other donors' samples.

This clonotype was seen ten or more times. The chain combines TRBV6-1 with TRBJ2-2; D is ambiguous. The CDR3 loop spans 14 amino acids. Germline V gene data show CDR1 as MNHNS and CDR2 as SASEGT. Trimming removed 4 bases from V and 4 bases from J, with 10 bases in between. Here the CDR3 reads CASSVTRSTGELFF. CDR3 DNA: TGTGCCAGCAGTGTAACACGTTCCACCGGGGAGCTGTTTTTT.

This chain uses TRBV30 with TRBJ2-7; TRBD2 aligns across 11 bases. The germline CDR1 and CDR2 sequences are GTSNPN and SVGIG (reference sequence). This CDR3 region has 14 residues. The ends lost 3 bases at V and 9 bases at J; junction bases unmatched: 10. The chain's CDR3 is CAWRGLAESQRQYF. Here the CDR3 DNA reads TGTGCCTGGAGGGGACTAGCGGAGAGCCAACGGCAGTACTTC.

This clonotype was counted many times. The V call is TRBV7-3, the J call TRBJ1-2, with D tentatively TRBD1 (6 bases). V lost 4 bases, J lost 6 bases, and 27 bases lay in between. The CDR3 has 18 amino acids. Germline CDR1 reads SGHTA; CDR2 reads FQGTGA. Here the CDR3 reads CASSSSPGPRGTPDGYTF. The DNA of the CDR3 is TGTGCCAGCAGCTCCTCCCCAGGGCCCCGAGGGACACCGGATGGCTACACCTTC.

In its sample, this clonotype was seen many times. J is TRBJ1-6 and V is TRBV11-3; no clear D. The length of the CDR3 is 14 residues. Germline CDR1 reads SGHNT; CDR2 reads YENEEA. Trimming left V 1 base short and J 6 bases short, with 7 bases between. Written as DNA, the CDR3 is TGTGCCAGCAGCTTAGGGGCGGCTAATTCACCCCTCCACTTT. Amino acid sequence: CASSLGAANSPLHF.

The sample holds a few counts of this clonotype. The CDR3 is CSVEGSRLNTEAFF. The CDR3 DNA reads as TGCAGCGTTGAGGGCAGTCGACTGAACACTGAAGCTTTCTTT. V gene TRBV29-1 combines with J gene TRBJ1-1; D uncertain. Germline loops: CDR1 SQVTM, CDR2 ANQGSEA. V was trimmed by 3 bases and J by 0 bases, leaving 11 bases between them. The CDR3 spans 14 residues. The entire variable domain, with the rest obtained from reference TRBV29-1 and TRBJ1-1, is as follows: SAVISQKPSRDICQRGTSLTIQCQVDSQVTMMFWYRQQPGQSLTLIATANQGSEATYESGFVIDKFPISRPNLTFSTLTVSNMSPEDSSIYLCSVEGSRLNTEAFFGQGTRLTVV.

The chain uses TRBV9 and TRBJ1-1, with D perhaps TRBD1 (6 bases). The V end lost 0 bases, the J end lost 4 bases, and 10 bases lay between the germline ends. CDR1 and CDR2 from the germline V gene are SGDLS and YYNGEE. The CDR3 is 14 amino acids. The CDR3 is CASSVGGAGTEAFF. CDR3 bases: TGTGCCAGCAGCGTAGGGGGGGCTGGCACTGAAGCTTTCTTT. Full variable domain (missing parts from reference TRBV9 and TRBJ1-1): DSGVTQTPKHLITATGQRVTLRCSPRSGDLSVYWYQQSLDQGLQFLIQYYNGEERAKGNILERFSAQQFPDLHSELNLSSLELGDSALYFCASSVGGAGTEAFFGQGTRLTVV.

The genes are TRBV2 and TRBJ2-7; 8 nucleotides align to TRBD1. Germline V gene lookup returns CDR1 SNHLY and CDR2 FYNNEI. The CDR3 loop spans 13 amino acids. The V segment lost 7 bases and the J segment 5 bases; nucleotides outside the gene matches: 7. CDR3 amino acids: CASNGQGLHEQYF. DNA for the CDR3: TGTGCCAGCAACGGACAGGGCCTACACGAGCAGTACTTC.

V is TRBV19 and J is TRBJ1-2; D remains unclear. The germline CDR1 and CDR2 sequences are LNHDA and SQIVND (reference sequence). The CDR3 is made up of 13 amino acids. The V and J ends lost 8 bases and 2 bases respectively, with 12 bases between them. The CDR3 coding sequence is TGTGCCAGTTTCCCCGGAGGAAACTATGGCTACACCTTC. It codes for CASFPGGNYGYTF.

Here the CDR3 reads CSVLEASGRVLKTQYF. The CDR3 DNA reads as TGCAGCGTTCTGGAGGCTAGCGGGAGGGTTCTAAAGACCCAGTACTTC. V gene TRBV29-1 combines with J gene TRBJ2-5; 12 nucleotides line up with TRBD2. The J segment lost 6 bases and the V segment lost 5 bases, leaving 13 bases of the junction unmatched. In germline, CDR1 is SQVTM, CDR2 ANQGSEA. The CDR3 totals 16 residues.

This clonotype was picked up many times. V usage is TRBV28 and J usage is TRBJ2-5, with a possible D match to TRBD2 (6 bases). The V gene lost 5 bases and the J gene lost 5 bases, with 21 bases spanning the gap. CDR1 and CDR2 from the germline V gene are MDHEN and SYDVKM. CDR3 size: 16 residues. CDR3 region: CASSPPLSGVYETQYF. CDR3 DNA: TGTGCCAGCAGTCCCCCGTTATCGGGAGTATACGAGACCCAGTACTTC.

This clonotype was seen at least ten times. This chain connects TRBV18 to TRBJ1-5, with 7 nucleotides matching TRBD1. J was trimmed by 6 bases and V by 2 bases; bases with no gene match: 4. There are 14 residues in the CDR3. CDR1 and CDR2 (germline): KGHSH, LQKENI. CDR3 coding DNA: TGTGCCAGCTCACCAAAGGGGGCAGGTCAGCCCCAGCATTTT. It encodes CASSPKGAGQPQHF.

V gene TRBV3-1 combines with J gene TRBJ2-5; 9 nucleotides align to TRBD2. Germline CDR1 and CDR2: LGHDT and YNNKEL (reference sequence). Trimming at V came to 5 bases and at J to 3 bases, leaving 1 base not matched to a gene. This CDR3 has 13 amino acids. The CDR3 region has the DNA TGTGCCAGCAGCAAGCGGGAGGAAGAGACCCAGTACTTC. The encoded protein is CASSKREEETQYF.

This clonotype was seen at least ten times. This chain uses TRBV4-2 with TRBJ2-1; 11 nucleotides match TRBD2. The CDR3 extends over 18 amino acids. V lost 4 bases and J lost 2; bases outside the gene matches: 10. Germline assignment: CDR1 LGHNA and CDR2 YNFKEQ. DNA for the CDR3: TGTGCCAGCAGCCTCAGGACTAGCGGGTTCCCCCCCTACAATGAGCAGTTCTTC. Translation gives CASSLRTSGFPPYNEQFF.

In its sample, this clonotype was seen many times. CDR3 amino acids: CASSLKGPNTEAFF. For the CDR3, the DNA is TGTGCCAGCAGCTTAAAGGGGCCGAACACTGAAGCTTTCTTT. The chain has TRBV7-8 and TRBJ1-1; the D gene is possibly TRBD1 (5 bases). The CDR3 spans 14 residues. Germline assignment: CDR1 SGHVS and CDR2 FQNEAQ. Trimming took off 2 bases at V and 1 base at J, with 8 bases between the two ends.

This clonotype appeared many times. V gene TRBV6-1 combines with J gene TRBJ2-7; D remains ambiguous. This CDR3 comprises 16 residues. The ends were cut back, 1 base at V and 1 base at J, with 14 bases in the middle. Per germline, CDR1 MNHNS and CDR2 SASEGT. The CDR3 here is CASSEGTGFLSYEQYF. As DNA, the CDR3 is TGTGCCAGCAGTGAAGGTACGGGCTTCCTTTCCTACGAGCAGTACTTC.

With regard to this clonotype: A read error may explain this, as a much larger clone is one base away. This rearrangement joins TRBV11-2 to TRBJ1-1, with D uncertain. Trimming took 1 base from V and 4 from J, leaving 19 bases between them. Germline CDR1 SGHAT, CDR2 FQNNGV. The length of the CDR3 is 17 residues. CDR3 region: CASSLGPRVSLRTEAFF. The CDR3 region has the DNA TGTGCCAGCAGCTTAGGTCCAAGGGTCTCTTTGCGCACTGAAGCTTTCTTT.

Remarks on this clonotype: A read error may account for a junction end that differs from germline. The rearrangement joins TRBV12-3 or TRBV12-4 to TRBJ1-5, with 10 bases that match TRBD1. There are 15 residues in the CDR3. The DNA of the CDR3 is TGTGGCAGCAGGGCCGGGACAGGGGTGGATCAGCCCCAGCATTTT. Translated: CGSRAGTGVDQPQHF.

This clonotype was counted only a few times. V and J are TRBV7-3 and TRBJ2-3; the match to TRBD2 covers 13 bases. V lost 5 bases to trimming and J lost 5 bases; unmatched junction nucleotides: 7. Germline CDR1 and CDR2: SGHTA and FQGTGA. CDR3 length equals 16 residues. The CDR3 DNA sequence: TGTGCCAGCAGCCTCACTAGCGGGAGGGAGTTAGATACGCAGTATTTT. It specifies CASSLTSGRELDTQYF.

This clonotype appeared a few times. This rearrangement joins TRBV3-1 to TRBJ1-1; D not certain. The V and J ends lost 3 bases and 1 base respectively, with 9 bases between them. Germline CDR1 and CDR2: LGHDT and YNNKEL (reference sequence). The CDR3 length is 14 residues. Here the CDR3 DNA reads TGTGCCAGCAGCCAGCGGGAGGCGAACACTGAAGCTTTCTTT. This gives the protein CASSQREANTEAFF.

Ten or more counts support this clonotype. This chain links TRBV6-2 or TRBV6-3 with TRBJ2-7; 8 bases agree with TRBD2. The length of the CDR3 is 14 residues. Per the germline V gene, CDR1 is MNHEY and CDR2 is SVGEGT. The ends lost 6 bases at V and 2 bases at J; junction bases unmatched: 6. CDR3 region: CASREAGETYEQYF. The CDR3 coding sequence is TGTGCCAGCAGGGAAGCGGGGGAAACCTACGAGCAGTACTTC.

This clonotype was counted at least ten times. The genes are TRBV11-1 and TRBJ2-3, with D uncertain. This CDR3 region has 14 residues. The V end lost 2 bases, the J end lost 4 bases, and 10 bases lay between the germline ends. Germline values: CDR1 SGHAT, CDR2 FQDESV (reference sequence). The CDR3 DNA follows: TGTGCCAGCAGCTTAAGAGACCAGCCAGATACGCAGTATTTT. Residues: CASSLRDQPDTQYF.

This clonotype was observed many times. The J gene is TRBJ2-3, the V gene TRBV12-3 or TRBV12-4; 9 bases fit TRBD2. The V gene end was trimmed by 3 bases and the J gene end by 5 bases; junction bases not matched to a gene: 9. The CDR3 contains 16 residues. The CDR3, as DNA: TGTGCCAGCAGTTTTAATCTAGCGGGGATTCGAGATACGCAGTATTTT. Amino acid sequence: CASSFNLAGIRDTQYF.

This clonotype was detected only a few times. V gene TRBV18 combines with J gene TRBJ1-5, with 7 bases matching TRBD1. This CDR3 region has 14 residues. Germline V gene lookup returns CDR1 KGHSH and CDR2 LQKENI. V trimming: 2 bases; J trimming: 4 bases; junction bases outside the gene matches: 2. The chain's CDR3 is CASSPVTGNQPQHF. In DNA, the CDR3 is TGTGCCAGCTCACCAGTGACAGGGAATCAGCCCCAGCATTTT.

This clonotype was seen many times. The CDR3 coding sequence is TGTGCCAGCAGTTCACTCCAGGGGGGGACCTACAATGAGCAGTTCTTC. This encodes CASSSLQGGTYNEQFF. The rearrangement links TRBV6-6 to TRBJ2-1; D may match TRBD1 or TRBD2 (7 bases each). CDR1 is MNHNY and CDR2 is SVGAGI in the germline V gene (reference sequence). The CDR3 sequence is 16 residues long. V was cut by 4 bases and J by 2 bases, with 15 bases left in between.

This clonotype was observed many times. The J gene is TRBJ2-7, the V gene TRBV5-6; TRBD2 matches 8 bases. Germline lookup yields CDR1 SGHDT and CDR2 YYEEEE. There are 16 residues in the CDR3. The V segment lost 4 bases and the J segment 4 bases; nucleotides outside the gene matches: 13. Here the CDR3 reads CASSERTSTRPYEQYF. The CDR3 bases are TGTGCCAGCAGCGAAAGGACTAGCACCCGACCTTACGAGCAGTACTTC.